This T cell receptor beta chain was identified in a study of control samples from healthy donors and cancer patients. Germline CDR1 MRHNA, CDR2 SNTAGT. This CDR3 has 13 amino acids. V gave up 6 bases and J gave up 3 bases, with 11 bases separating them. Sequencing was performed with immunoSEQ multiplex PCR; in TCRdb, only in-frame clones are kept and a portion is missing. The top ten clones hold 14% of a sample with about 130,000 clones, roughly 94% of them seen once. This receptor was identified in a man aged 55 to 70 with colorectal cancer. Source material: PBMCs. The chain carries TRBV6-4 and TRBJ1-1; D not certain. The CDR3 sequence is CASSREAYTEAFF. The CDR3 region has the DNA TGTGCCAGCAGCCGAGAGGCATACACTGAAGCTTTCTTT.